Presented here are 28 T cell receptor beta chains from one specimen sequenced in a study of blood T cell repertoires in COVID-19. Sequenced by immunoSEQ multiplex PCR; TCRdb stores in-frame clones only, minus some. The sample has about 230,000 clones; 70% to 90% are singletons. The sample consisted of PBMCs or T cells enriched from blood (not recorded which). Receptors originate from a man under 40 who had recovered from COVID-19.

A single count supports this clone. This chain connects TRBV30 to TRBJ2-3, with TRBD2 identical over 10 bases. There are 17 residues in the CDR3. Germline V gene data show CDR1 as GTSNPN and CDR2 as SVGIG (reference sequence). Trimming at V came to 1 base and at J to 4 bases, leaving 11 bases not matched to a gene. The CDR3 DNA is TGTGCCTGGAGTGGAGCGGGAGGGCCCTTAGGCCCAGATACGCAGTATTTT. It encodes CAWSGAGGPLGPDTQYF. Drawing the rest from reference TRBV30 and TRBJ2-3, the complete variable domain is SQTIHQWPATLVQPVGSPLSLECTVEGTSNPNLYWYRQAAGRGLQLLFYSVGIGQISSEVPQNLSASRPQDRQFILSSKKLLLSDSGFYLCAWSGAGGPLGPDTQYFGPGTRLTVL.

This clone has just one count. The CDR3, as DNA: TGTGCCAGCAGCCAAGCAGGGGGCGCGGAGACCCAGTACTTC. It translates to CASSQAGGAETQYF. The rearrangement uses TRBV3-1 (or the pseudogene TRBV3-2) and TRBJ2-5; 8 bases are a match to TRBD1. Per germline, CDR1 LGHDT and CDR2 YNNKEL (reference sequence). The ends lost 1 base at V and 5 bases at J; junction bases unmatched: 3. The CDR3 has 14 amino acids.

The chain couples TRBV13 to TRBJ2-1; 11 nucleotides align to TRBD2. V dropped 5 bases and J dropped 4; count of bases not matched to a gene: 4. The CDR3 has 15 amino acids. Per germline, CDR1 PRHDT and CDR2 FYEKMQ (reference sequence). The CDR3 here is CASSIGTSGYNEQFF. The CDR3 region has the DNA TGTGCCAGCAGCATCGGGACTAGCGGTTACAATGAGCAGTTCTTC. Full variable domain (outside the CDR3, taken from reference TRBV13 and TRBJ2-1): AAGVIQSPRHLIKEKRETATLKCYPIPRHDTVYWYQQGPGQDPQFLISFYEKMQSDKGSIPDRFSAQQFSDYHSELNMSSLELGDSALYFCASSIGTSGYNEQFFGPGTRLTVL.

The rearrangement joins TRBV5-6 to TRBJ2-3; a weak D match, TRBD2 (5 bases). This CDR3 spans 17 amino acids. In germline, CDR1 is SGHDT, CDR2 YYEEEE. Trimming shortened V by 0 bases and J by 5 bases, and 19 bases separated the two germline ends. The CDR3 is CASSLGLDPRGRDTQYF. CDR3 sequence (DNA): TGTGCCAGCAGCTTGGGGTTGGACCCCCGGGGTCGAGATACGCAGTATTTT. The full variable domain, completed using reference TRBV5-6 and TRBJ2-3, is DAGVTQSPTHLIKTRGQQVTLRCSPKSGHDTVSWYQQALGQGPQFIFQYYEEEERQRGNFPDRFSGHQFPNYSSELNVNALLLGDSALYLCASSLGLDPRGRDTQYFGPGTRLTVL.

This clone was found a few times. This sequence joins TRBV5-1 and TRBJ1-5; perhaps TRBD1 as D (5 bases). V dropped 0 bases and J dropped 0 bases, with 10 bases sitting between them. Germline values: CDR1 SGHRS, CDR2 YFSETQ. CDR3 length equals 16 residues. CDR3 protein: CASSLGGRDSNQPQHF. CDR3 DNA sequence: TGCGCCAGCAGCTTGGGGGGCAGGGATAGCAATCAGCCCCAGCATTTT.

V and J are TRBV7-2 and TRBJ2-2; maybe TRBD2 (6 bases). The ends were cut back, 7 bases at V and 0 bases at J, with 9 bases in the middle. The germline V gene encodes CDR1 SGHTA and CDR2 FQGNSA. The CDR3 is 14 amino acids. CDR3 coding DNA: TGTGCCAGCATGGGACTTTCGAACACCGGGGAGCTGTTTTTT. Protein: CASMGLSNTGELFF. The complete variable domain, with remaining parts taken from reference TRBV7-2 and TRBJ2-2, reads GAGVSQSPSNKVTEKGKDVELRCDPISGHTALYWYRQSLGQGLEFLIYFQGNSAPDKSGLPSDRFSAERTGGSVSTLTIQRTQQEDSAVYLCASMGLSNTGELFFGEGSRLTVL.

CDR3 amino acids: CASSLGAGREQYF. The CDR3 DNA reads TGCGCCAGCAGCTTGGGGGCAGGGCGAGAGCAGTACTTC. The chain links TRBV5-1 to TRBJ2-7, with D maybe TRBD1 (5 bases). V lost 0 bases, J lost 7 bases, and 11 bases lay in between. Germline CDR1 is SGHRS and CDR2 is YFSETQ. This CDR3 region has 13 residues.

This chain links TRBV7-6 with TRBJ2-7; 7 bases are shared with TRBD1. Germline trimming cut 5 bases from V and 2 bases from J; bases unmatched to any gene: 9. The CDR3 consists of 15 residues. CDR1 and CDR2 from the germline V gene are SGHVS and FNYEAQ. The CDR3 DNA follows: TGTGCCAGCAGCGGCGGTAAAGGACAGGCCTACGAGCAGTACTTC. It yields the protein CASSGGKGQAYEQYF.

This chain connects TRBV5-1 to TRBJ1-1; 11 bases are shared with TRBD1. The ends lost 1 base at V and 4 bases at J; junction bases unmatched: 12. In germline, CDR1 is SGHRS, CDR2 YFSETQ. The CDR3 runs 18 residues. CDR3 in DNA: TGCGCCAGCAGCTTGACAGGGCGGTGGACAGGGGGCACCACTGAAGCTTTCTTT. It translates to CASSLTGRWTGGTTEAFF.

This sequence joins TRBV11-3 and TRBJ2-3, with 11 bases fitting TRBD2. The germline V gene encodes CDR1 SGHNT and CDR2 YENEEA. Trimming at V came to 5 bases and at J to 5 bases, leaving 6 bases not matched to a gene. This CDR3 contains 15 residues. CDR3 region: CASSRLAGSGDTQYF. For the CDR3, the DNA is TGTGCCAGCAGCCGACTAGCGGGAAGTGGAGATACGCAGTATTTT.

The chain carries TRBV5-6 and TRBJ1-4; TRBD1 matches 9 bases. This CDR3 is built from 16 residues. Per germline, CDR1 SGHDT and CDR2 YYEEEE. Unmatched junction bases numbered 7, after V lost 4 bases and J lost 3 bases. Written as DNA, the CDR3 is TGTGCCAGCAGCCGGGACAGGGACGGGTCTAATGAAAAACTGTTTTTT. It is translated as CASSRDRDGSNEKLFF.

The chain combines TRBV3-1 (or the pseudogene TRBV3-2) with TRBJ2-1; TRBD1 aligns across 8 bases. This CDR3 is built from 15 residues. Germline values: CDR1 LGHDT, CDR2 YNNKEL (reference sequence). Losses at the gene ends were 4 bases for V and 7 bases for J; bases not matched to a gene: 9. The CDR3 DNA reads TGTGCCAGCAGCCGCCGGGACAGGTCGGGGAATGAGCAGTTCTTC. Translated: CASSRRDRSGNEQFF.

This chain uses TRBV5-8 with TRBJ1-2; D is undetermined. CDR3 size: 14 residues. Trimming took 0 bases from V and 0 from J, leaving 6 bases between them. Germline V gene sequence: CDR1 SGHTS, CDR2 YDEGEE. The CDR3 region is CASSLAGPNYGYTF. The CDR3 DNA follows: TGTGCCAGCAGCTTGGCTGGGCCTAACTATGGCTACACCTTC.

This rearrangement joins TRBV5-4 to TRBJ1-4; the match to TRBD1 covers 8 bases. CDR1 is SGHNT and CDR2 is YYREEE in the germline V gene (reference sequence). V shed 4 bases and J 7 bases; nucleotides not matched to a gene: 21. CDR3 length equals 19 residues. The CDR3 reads CASSLRKSGGRVLGEKLFF. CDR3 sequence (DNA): TGTGCCAGCAGCCTACGGAAATCAGGGGGCCGGGTTTTAGGTGAAAAACTGTTTTTT.

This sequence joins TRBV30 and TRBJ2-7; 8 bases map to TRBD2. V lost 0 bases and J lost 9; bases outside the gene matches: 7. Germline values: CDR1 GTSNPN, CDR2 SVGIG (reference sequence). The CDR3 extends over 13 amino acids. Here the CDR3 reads CAWSVAGAKTQYF. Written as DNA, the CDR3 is TGTGCCTGGAGTGTAGCGGGAGCCAAAACGCAGTACTTC.

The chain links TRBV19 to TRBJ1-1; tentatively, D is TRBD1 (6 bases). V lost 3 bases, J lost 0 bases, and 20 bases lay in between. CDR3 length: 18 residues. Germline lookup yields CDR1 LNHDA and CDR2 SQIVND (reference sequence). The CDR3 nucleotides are TGTGCCAGTAGTATGTTTCAGGGGACGCGGACAATGAACACTGAAGCTTTCTTT. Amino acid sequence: CASSMFQGTRTMNTEAFF.

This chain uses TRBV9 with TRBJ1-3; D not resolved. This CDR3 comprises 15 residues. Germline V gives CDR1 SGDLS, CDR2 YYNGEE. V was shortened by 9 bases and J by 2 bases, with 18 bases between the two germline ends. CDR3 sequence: CATKGRGSPGNTIYF. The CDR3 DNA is TGTGCCACAAAAGGGCGGGGAAGTCCTGGAAACACCATATATTTT.

In nucleotides, the CDR3 is TGTGCCTGGCAACAGGGGTTAGCCAAAAACATTCAGTACTTC. Residues: CAWQQGLAKNIQYF. The chain carries TRBV30 and TRBJ2-4, with 7 bases lining up with TRBD1. Germline values: CDR1 GTSNPN, CDR2 SVGIG (reference sequence). Trimming cost V 5 bases and J 0 bases; bases outside gene matches: 4. The CDR3 sequence is 14 residues long.

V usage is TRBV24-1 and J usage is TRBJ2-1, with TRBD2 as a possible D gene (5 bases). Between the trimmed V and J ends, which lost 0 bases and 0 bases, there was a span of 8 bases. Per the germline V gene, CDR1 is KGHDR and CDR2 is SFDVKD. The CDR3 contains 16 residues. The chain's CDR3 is CATSDLRSGSYNEQFF. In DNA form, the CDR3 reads TGTGCCACCAGTGATTTGCGAAGCGGCTCCTACAATGAGCAGTTCTTC.

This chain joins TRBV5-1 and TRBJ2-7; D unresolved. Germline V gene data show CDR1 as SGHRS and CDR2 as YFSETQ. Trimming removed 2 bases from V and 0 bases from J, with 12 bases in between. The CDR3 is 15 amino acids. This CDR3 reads CASSLVSLGSYEQYF. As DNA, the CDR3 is TGCGCCAGCAGCTTAGTTTCCCTAGGCTCCTACGAGCAGTACTTC.

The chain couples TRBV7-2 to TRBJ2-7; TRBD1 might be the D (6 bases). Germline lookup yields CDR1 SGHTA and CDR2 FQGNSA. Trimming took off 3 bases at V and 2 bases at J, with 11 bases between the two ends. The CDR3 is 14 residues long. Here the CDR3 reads CASSFGGSTYEQYF. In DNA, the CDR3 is TGTGCCAGCAGCTTTGGGGGCAGCACCTACGAGCAGTACTTC. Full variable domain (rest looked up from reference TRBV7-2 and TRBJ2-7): GAGVSQSPSNKVTEKGKDVELRCDPISGHTALYWYRQSLGQGLEFLIYFQGNSAPDKSGLPSDRFSAERTGGSVSTLTIQRTQQEDSAVYLCASSFGGSTYEQYFGPGTRLTVT.

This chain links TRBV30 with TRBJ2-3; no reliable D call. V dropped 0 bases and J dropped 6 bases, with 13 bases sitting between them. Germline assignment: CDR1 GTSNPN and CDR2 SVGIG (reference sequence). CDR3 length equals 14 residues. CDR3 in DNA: TGTGCCTGGAGTGTAGGTTCCGACGGGGATACGCAGTATTTT. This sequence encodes CAWSVGSDGDTQYF.

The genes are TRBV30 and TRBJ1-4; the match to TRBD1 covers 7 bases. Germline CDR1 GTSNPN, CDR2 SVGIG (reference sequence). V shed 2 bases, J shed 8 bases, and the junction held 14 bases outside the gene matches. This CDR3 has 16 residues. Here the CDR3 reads CAWSPPRAGGLEKLFF. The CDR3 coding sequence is TGTGCCTGGAGTCCCCCCCGGGCAGGGGGTCTGGAAAAACTGTTTTTT.

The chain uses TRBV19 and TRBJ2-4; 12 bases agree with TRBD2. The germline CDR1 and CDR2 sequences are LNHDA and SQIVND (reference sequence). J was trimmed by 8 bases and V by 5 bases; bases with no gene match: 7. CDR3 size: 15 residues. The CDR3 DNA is TGTGCCAGTAGTTCGACTAGCGGGGGTTTTTACATTCAGTACTTC. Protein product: CASSSTSGGFYIQYF. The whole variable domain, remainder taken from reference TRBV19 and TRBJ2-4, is DGGITQSPKYLFRKEGQNVTLSCEQNLNHDAMYWYRQDPGQGLRLIYYSQIVNDFQKGDIAEGYSVSREKKESFPLTVTSAQKNPTAFYLCASSSTSGGFYIQYFGAGTRLSVL.

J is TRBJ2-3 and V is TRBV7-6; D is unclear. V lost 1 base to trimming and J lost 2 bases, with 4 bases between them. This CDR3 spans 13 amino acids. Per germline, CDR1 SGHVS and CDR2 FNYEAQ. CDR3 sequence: CASSLVHTDTQYF. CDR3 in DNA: TGTGCCAGCAGCTTAGTCCACACAGATACGCAGTATTTT.

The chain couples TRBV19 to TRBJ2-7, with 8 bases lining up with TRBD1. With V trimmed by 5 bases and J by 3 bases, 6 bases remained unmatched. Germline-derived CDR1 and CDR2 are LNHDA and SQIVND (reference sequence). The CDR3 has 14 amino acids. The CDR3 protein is CASSSRDRYYEQYF. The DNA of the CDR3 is TGTGCCAGTAGTTCCCGGGACAGGTACTACGAGCAGTACTTC. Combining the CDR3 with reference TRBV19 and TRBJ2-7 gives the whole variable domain DGGITQSPKYLFRKEGQNVTLSCEQNLNHDAMYWYRQDPGQGLRLIYYSQIVNDFQKGDIAEGYSVSREKKESFPLTVTSAQKNPTAFYLCASSSRDRYYEQYFGPGTRLTVT.

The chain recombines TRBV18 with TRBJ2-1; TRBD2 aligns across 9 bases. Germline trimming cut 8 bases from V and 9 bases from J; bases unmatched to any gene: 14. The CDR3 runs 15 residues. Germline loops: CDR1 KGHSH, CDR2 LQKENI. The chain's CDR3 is CASAYETSGHREQFF. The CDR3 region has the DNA TGTGCCAGCGCCTACGAGACTAGCGGCCACCGTGAGCAGTTCTTC.

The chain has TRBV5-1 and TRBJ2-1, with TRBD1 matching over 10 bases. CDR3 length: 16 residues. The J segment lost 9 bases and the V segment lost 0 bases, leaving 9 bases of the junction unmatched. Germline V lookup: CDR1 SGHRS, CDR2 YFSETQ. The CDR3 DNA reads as TGCGCCAGCAGCTTGGGAGGAGGACAGGGGGTTGGTGAGCAGTTCTTC. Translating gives CASSLGGGQGVGEQFF.